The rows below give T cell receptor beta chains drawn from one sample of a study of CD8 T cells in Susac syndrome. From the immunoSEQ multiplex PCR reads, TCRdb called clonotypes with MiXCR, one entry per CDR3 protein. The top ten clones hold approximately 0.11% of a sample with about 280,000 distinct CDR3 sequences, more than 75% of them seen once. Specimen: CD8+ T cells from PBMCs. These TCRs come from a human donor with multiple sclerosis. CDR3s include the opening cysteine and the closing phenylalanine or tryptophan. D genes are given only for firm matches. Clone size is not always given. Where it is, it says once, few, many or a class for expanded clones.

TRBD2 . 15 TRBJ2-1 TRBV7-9 CASRPLAGGRDEQFF TGTGCCAGCAGACCACTAGCGGGAGGAAGGGATGAGCAGTTCTTC
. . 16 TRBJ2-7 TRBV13 CASSLIGLQSSYEQYF TGTGCCAGCAGCTTAATCGGACTACAGAGCTCCTACGAGCAGTACTTC
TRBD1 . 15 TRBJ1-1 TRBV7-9 CASSPRGPGTPPAFF TGTGCCAGCAGCCCTAGGGGGCCGGGGACGCCACCTGCTTTCTTT
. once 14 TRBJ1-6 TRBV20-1 CSANPPETNSPLHF TGCAGTGCTAACCCCCCAGAGACCAATTCACCCCTCCACTTT
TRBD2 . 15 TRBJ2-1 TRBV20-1 CSARDRGGFTNEQFF TGCAGTGCTAGAGACCGGGGGGGGTTTACAAATGAGCAGTTCTTC
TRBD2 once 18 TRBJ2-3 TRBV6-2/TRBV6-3 CASSYSWTSGTSTDTQYF TGTGCCAGCAGTTACTCGTGGACTAGCGGGACTAGCACAGATACGCAGTATTTT
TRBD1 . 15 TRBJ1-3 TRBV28 CASRDRYPSGNTIYF TGTGCCAGCAGGGACAGGTACCCCTCTGGAAACACCATATATTTT
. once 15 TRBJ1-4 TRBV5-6 CASSLVHGKNEKLFF TGTGCCAGCAGCTTGGTGCACGGCAAGAATGAAAAACTGTTTTTT
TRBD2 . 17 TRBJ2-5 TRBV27 CASSQWTSGMFQETQYF TGTGCCAGCAGTCAATGGACTAGCGGGATGTTCCAAGAGACCCAGTACTTC
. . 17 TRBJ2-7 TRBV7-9 CASSSPRGPGPTYEQYF TGTGCCAGCAGCTCCCCCCGAGGACCGGGTCCAACCTACGAGCAGTACTTC
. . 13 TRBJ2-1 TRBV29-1 CSVEGGNYNEQFF TGCAGCGTTGAAGGCGGGAATTACAATGAGCAGTTCTTC
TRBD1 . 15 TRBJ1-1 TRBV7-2 CASSPFRDSLYEAFF TGTGCCAGCAGCCCCTTTCGGGACAGCTTATACGAAGCTTTCTTT
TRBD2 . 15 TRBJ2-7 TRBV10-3 CAIGGTSGTVYEQYF TGTGCCATCGGAGGGACTAGCGGGACCGTTTACGAGCAGTACTTC
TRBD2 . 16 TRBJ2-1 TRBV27 CASSSGSGLAGHEQFF TGTGCCAGCAGTTCAGGGAGTGGACTAGCGGGTCATGAGCAGTTCTTC
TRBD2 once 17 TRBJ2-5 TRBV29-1 CSAQAGQLAGVGETQYF TGCAGCGCTCAAGCCGGACAATTAGCGGGAGTTGGGGAGACCCAGTACTTC
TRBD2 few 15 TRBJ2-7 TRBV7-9 CAIPATSGGSYEQYF TGTGCCATCCCAGCAACTAGCGGGGGGTCCTACGAGCAGTACTTC
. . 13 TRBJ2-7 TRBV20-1 CSAGPGLTYEQYF TGCAGTGCGGGACCGGGACTTACCTACGAGCAGTACTTC
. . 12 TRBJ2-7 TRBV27 CASSPNLNEQYF TGTGCCAGCAGTCCCAATTTAAACGAGCAGTACTTC
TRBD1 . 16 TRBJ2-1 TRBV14 CASSHLTGGFLDEQFF TGTGCCAGCAGCCACCTAACAGGGGGCTTTTTGGATGAGCAGTTCTTC
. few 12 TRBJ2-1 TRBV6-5 CASSLPPNEQFF TGTGCCAGCAGCCTCCCGCCCAATGAGCAGTTCTTC
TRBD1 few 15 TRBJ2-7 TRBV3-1 CASSLPGQGAYEQYF TGTGCCAGCAGCCTTCCGGGACAGGGGGCATACGAGCAGTACTTC
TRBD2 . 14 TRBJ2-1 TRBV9 CASSEYSSGNEQFF TGTGCCAGCAGCGAATATTCTAGCGGCAATGAGCAGTTCTTC
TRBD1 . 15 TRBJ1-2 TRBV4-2 CASSQGGTGDYGYTF TGTGCCAGCAGCCAAGGGGGGACAGGGGACTATGGCTACACCTTC
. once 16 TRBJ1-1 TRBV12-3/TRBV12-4 CASSSGQSSGDTEAFF TGTGCCAGCAGTTCCGGACAGTCGAGTGGGGACACTGAAGCTTTCTTT
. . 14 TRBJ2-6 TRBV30 CAWSRSSGANVLTF TGTGCCTGGAGTAGGAGCTCTGGGGCCAACGTCCTGACTTTC
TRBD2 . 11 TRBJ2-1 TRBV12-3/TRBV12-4 CASTAGVQQFF TGTGCCAGCACGGCGGGAGTACAGCAGTTCTTC
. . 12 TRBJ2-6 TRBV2 CANVGGANVLTF TGTGCCAACGTGGGCGGGGCCAACGTCCTGACTTTC
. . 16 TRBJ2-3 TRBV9 CASSSPSDLSTDTQYF TGTGCCAGCAGCTCCCCTAGCGACCTATCCACAGATACGCAGTATTTT
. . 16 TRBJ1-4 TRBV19 CASTKRLGATNEKLFF TGTGCCAGTACCAAAAGGCTTGGTGCAACTAATGAAAAACTGTTTTTT
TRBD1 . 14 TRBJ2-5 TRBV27 CASGAGGDEETQYF TGTGCCAGCGGGGCAGGGGGCGACGAAGAGACCCAGTACTTC
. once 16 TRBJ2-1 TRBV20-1 CSARDIGGSDYNGQFF TGCAGTGCTAGAGATATAGGGGGTAGCGATTACAATGGGCAGTTCTTC
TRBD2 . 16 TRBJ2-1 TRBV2 CASSAGLAGNYNEQFF TGTGCCAGCAGTGCCGGACTAGCGGGGAACTACAATGAGCAGTTCTTC
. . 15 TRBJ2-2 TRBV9 CASSELQGHTGELFF TGTGCCAGCAGCGAGTTACAGGGTCACACCGGGGAGCTGTTTTTT
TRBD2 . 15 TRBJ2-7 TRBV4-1 CASSLRAGGMEEQYF TGCGCCAGCAGCCTTCGGGCGGGAGGAATGGAGGAGCAGTACTTC
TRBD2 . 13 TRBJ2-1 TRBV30 CAGPGLVSNEQFF TGTGCCGGCCCGGGACTAGTGTCGAATGAGCAGTTCTTC
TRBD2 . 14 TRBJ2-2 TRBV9 CASSSGRNTGELFF TGTGCCAGCAGTAGCGGGAGGAACACCGGGGAGCTGTTTTTT
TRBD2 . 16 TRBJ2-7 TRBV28 CASIPRGEGLRDEQYF TGTGCCAGCATCCCTCGGGGGGAGGGCCTTCGAGACGAGCAGTACTTC
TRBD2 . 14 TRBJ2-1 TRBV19 CASSIRGGRNEQFF TGTGCCAGTAGTATTCGGGGGGGAAGGAATGAGCAGTTCTTC
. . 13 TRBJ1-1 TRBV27 CASSKTIYTEAFF TGTGCCAGCAGTAAAACAATCTACACTGAAGCTTTCTTT
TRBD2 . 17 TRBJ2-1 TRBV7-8 CASSLAPSGNIYNEQFF TGTGCCAGCAGCTTAGCCCCTAGCGGGAATATCTACAATGAGCAGTTCTTC
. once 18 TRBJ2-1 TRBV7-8 CASSSGPRLGSGYNEQFF TGTGCCAGCAGCTCGGGGCCCCGGCTGGGTTCGGGGTACAATGAGCAGTTCTTC
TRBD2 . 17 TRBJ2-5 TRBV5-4 CASSLVPLAGVQETQYF TGTGCCAGCAGCTTGGTCCCCCTAGCGGGTGTTCAAGAGACCCAGTACTTC
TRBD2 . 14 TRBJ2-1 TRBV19 CASTAGTSGHEQFF TGTGCCAGTACTGCCGGGACTAGCGGTCATGAGCAGTTCTTC
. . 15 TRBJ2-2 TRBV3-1 CASSHTLEGAGELFF TGTGCCAGCAGCCATACCCTGGAAGGCGCCGGGGAGCTGTTTTTT
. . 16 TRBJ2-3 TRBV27 CASSLYGTFLTDTQYF TGTGCCAGCAGTTTATATGGGACTTTTCTAACAGATACGCAGTATTTT
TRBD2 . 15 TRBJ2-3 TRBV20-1 CSAPLTGGPADTQYF TGCAGTGCTCCCCTGACGGGAGGGCCGGCAGATACGCAGTATTTT
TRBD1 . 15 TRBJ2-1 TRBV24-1 CATSGGTGGYNEQFF TGTGCCACCAGTGGAGGGACAGGGGGTTACAATGAGCAGTTCTTC
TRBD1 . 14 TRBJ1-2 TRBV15 CATSTQGENYGYTF TGTGCCACCAGCACACAGGGGGAAAACTATGGCTACACCTTC
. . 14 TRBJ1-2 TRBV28 CASIPGVSNYGYTF TGTGCCAGCATCCCGGGGGTGTCAAACTATGGCTACACCTTC
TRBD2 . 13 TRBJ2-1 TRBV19 CASMASGRSEQFF TGTGCCAGTATGGCTAGCGGGAGAAGTGAGCAGTTCTTC
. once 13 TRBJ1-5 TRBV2 CASLERGNQPQHF TGTGCCAGTCTTGAGAGGGGCAATCAGCCCCAGCATTTT
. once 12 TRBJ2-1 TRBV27 CASSPGAHEQFF TGTGCCAGCAGTCCCGGGGCCCATGAGCAGTTCTTC
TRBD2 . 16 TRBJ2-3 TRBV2 CASSRGLAGVTDTQYF TGTGCCAGCAGTCGGGGACTAGCGGGCGTGACAGATACGCAGTATTTT
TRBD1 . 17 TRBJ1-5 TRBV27 CASSFVIRGALGQPQHF TGTGCCAGCAGTTTCGTCATCAGGGGGGCCCTCGGGCAGCCCCAGCATTTT
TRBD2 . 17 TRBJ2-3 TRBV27 CASTFLGTSGSSDTQYF TGTGCCAGCACCTTCCTGGGGACTAGCGGGAGTTCAGATACGCAGTATTTT
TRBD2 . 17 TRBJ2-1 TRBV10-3 CAISKLARTSGDNEQFF TGTGCCATCAGTAAGCTCGCGAGGACTAGCGGGGACAATGAGCAGTTCTTC
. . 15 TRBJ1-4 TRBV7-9 CASSTPGRPNEKLFF TGTGCCAGCAGCACACCGGGACGGCCTAATGAAAAACTGTTTTTT
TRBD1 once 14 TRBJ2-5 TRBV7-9 CASSETGWEETQYF TGTGCCAGCAGCGAGACAGGGTGGGAAGAGACCCAGTACTTC
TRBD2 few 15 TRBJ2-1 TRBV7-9 CASSLGLADYNEQFF TGTGCCAGCAGCTTGGGTCTAGCGGACTACAATGAGCAGTTCTTC